These T cell receptor beta chains were read from a single sample in a study of cytomegalovirus exposure and HLA in healthy donors. Only in-frame clones appear in the TCRdb table, and some are missing; sequencing was by immunoSEQ multiplex PCR. Of some 150,000 clones in the sample, around 75% are singletons; the top ten hold 1.2%. Material: PBMCs. These receptors came from a female donor in good health and CMV-seronegative. Both conserved end residues are part of each CDR3. Size tells how often a clone was seen (once, few, many) or the class of an expanded clone, and some rows leave it out.

size: -
V: TRBV28
J: TRBJ1-5
CDR3: CASSSYRGRNDQPQHF

size: -
V: TRBV7-9
J: TRBJ1-4
CDR3: CSSTLGEGAWEKLFF

size: -
V: TRBV2
J: TRBJ2-7
CDR3: CASSEAGTGDEQYF

size: -
V: TRBV27
J: TRBJ2-3
CDR3: CASSLKASGPDTQYF

size: few
V: TRBV5-1
J: TRBJ1-3
CDR3: CASSLRGGLSSGNTIYF

size: -
V: TRBV29-1
J: TRBJ2-7
CDR3: CSVEDRAEGYEQYF

size: -
V: TRBV19
J: TRBJ1-1
CDR3: CASSKMTSGGNMNTEAFF

size: -
V: TRBV28
J: TRBJ2-7
CDR3: CASSPIIGGSGGYEQYF

size: -
V: TRBV9
J: TRBJ1-1
CDR3: CASSVFPGDTEAFF

size: -
V: TRBV27
J: TRBJ2-4
CDR3: CASLPTGEWAKNIQYF

size: -
V: TRBV10-1
J: TRBJ2-3
CDR3: CASSETNTDTQYF

size: -
V: TRBV19
J: TRBJ1-1
CDR3: CASSRTGGMNTEAFF

size: -
V: TRBV11-3
J: TRBJ1-2
CDR3: CASSLDIPTGGYGYTF

size: -
V: TRBV15
J: TRBJ2-1
CDR3: CATRMTSGGSYNEQFF

size: -
V: TRBV11-2
J: TRBJ2-5
CDR3: CASSLGTAETQYF

size: -
V: TRBV6-1
J: TRBJ1-5
CDR3: CASSEPHNQPQHF

size: once
V: TRBV28
J: TRBJ1-1
CDR3: CASSGTANTEAFF

size: -
V: TRBV5-4
J: TRBJ2-7
CDR3: CASSSRSGRATEQYF

size: few
V: TRBV19
J: TRBJ2-7
CDR3: CASSQGQGYEQYF

size: -
V: TRBV5-1
J: TRBJ2-7
CDR3: CASSLALFKQGDYEQYF

size: few
V: TRBV5-1
J: TRBJ2-1
CDR3: CASSLPVGAGGRNEQFF

size: few
V: TRBV5-6
J: TRBJ1-1
CDR3: CASSFRDRGEAFF

size: -
V: TRBV27
J: TRBJ1-1
CDR3: CASSPRQGVTTEAFF

size: -
V: TRBV7-2
J: TRBJ2-7
CDR3: CASSRDTYEQYF

size: -
V: TRBV4-2
J: TRBJ2-3
CDR3: CASSQVRADTQYF

size: -
V: TRBV10-3
J: TRBJ1-3
CDR3: CAIGSGNTIYF

size: -
V: TRBV19
J: TRBJ2-7
CDR3: CASTTKVGTSVREQYF

size: -
V: TRBV25-1
J: TRBJ1-1
CDR3: CASTGQGEAFF

size: -
V: TRBV4-1
J: TRBJ2-3
CDR3: CASSQDPTSGSGDTQYF

size: -
V: TRBV7-9
J: TRBJ2-5
CDR3: CASSFRGIQETQYF

size: -
V: TRBV7-8
J: TRBJ2-5
CDR3: CASSLDGTSLAQETQYF

size: -
V: TRBV7-6
J: TRBJ2-2
CDR3: CASSYDRVDTGELFF

size: once
V: TRBV5-4
J: TRBJ2-1
CDR3: CASSIGGRGYNEQFF

size: -
V: TRBV4-1
J: TRBJ1-2
CDR3: CASSQDIEELGYTF

size: -
V: TRBV27
J: TRBJ1-1
CDR3: CASTLGGMNTEAFF

size: -
V: TRBV6-5
J: TRBJ2-6
CDR3: CASSYIRAGANVLTF

size: -
V: TRBV4-2
J: TRBJ2-2
CDR3: CASSPGTPNTGELFF

size: -
V: TRBV12-5
J: TRBJ1-2
CDR3: CASGYTDRQGYTF

size: once
V: TRBV7-6
J: TRBJ2-2
CDR3: CASSPRGGLNTGELFF

size: -
V: TRBV5-6
J: TRBJ2-7
CDR3: CASSWKLEAGDEQYF

size: -
V: TRBV2
J: TRBJ2-7
CDR3: CASSVRRVWDEQYF

size: -
V: TRBV28
J: TRBJ1-5
CDR3: CASSPRGGWNQPQHF

size: -
V: TRBV28
J: TRBJ2-1
CDR3: CASSPPGQAYNEQFF

size: -
V: TRBV9
J: TRBJ1-4
CDR3: CASSGGTTNEKLFF

size: -
V: TRBV2
J: TRBJ2-3
CDR3: CASSFRDSTDTQYF